A few counts support the clone carrying this T cell receptor (beta chain). Per germline, CDR1 SGHRS and CDR2 YFSETQ. V lost 4 bases, J lost 1 base, and 21 bases lay in between. The CDR3 has 17 amino acids. These data originate in a study of CD8 T cells in ankylosing spondylitis. One entry per CDR3 protein, called by TCRdb with MiXCR from the 5' RACE reads. The sample holds about 220,000 distinct CDR3 sequences, 10% seen once. This TCR was sampled from a male donor with ankylosing spondylitis or in good health (not recorded which). The V call is TRBV5-1, the J call TRBJ2-7, with a tentative D call TRBD2 (6 bases). The specimen was blood, either unsorted or a sorted T cell fraction (not recorded which). CDR3 region: CASSRSSSAGGSYEQYF. The CDR3 DNA follows: TGCGCCAGCAGCCGAAGTTCCTCGGCCGGAGGGTCCTACGAGCAGTACTTC.